This TCR beta chain was identified during a study of blood T cells in healthy people across ages. CDR3 length: 14 residues. The germline V and J ends were trimmed by 4 bases and 3 bases, with 14 bases remaining between them. The germline gives CDR1 SQVTM, CDR2 ANQGSEA. The table lists this clonotype with a few counts. A sample-barcoded 5' primer and a J-beta primer mix were used in a second PCR of about 7 to 11 cycles. TCRdb passed the 5' RACE reads through MiXCR, listing each CDR3 protein once. The data contain under 700,000 distinct CDR3 sequences, approximately 25% of them seen just once; the ten biggest clones take up just under 9%. These data were also filed under a second study, of T cells of mothers and their children.

The genes are TRBV29-1 and TRBJ2-3; no clear D. This receptor was identified in a boy younger than 18 in good health. The sequenced sample was blood. The CDR3 sequence is CSVVAFFDTDTQYF. The CDR3 nucleotides read TGCAGCGTTGTGGCTTTCTTCGATACAGATACGCAGTATTTT.